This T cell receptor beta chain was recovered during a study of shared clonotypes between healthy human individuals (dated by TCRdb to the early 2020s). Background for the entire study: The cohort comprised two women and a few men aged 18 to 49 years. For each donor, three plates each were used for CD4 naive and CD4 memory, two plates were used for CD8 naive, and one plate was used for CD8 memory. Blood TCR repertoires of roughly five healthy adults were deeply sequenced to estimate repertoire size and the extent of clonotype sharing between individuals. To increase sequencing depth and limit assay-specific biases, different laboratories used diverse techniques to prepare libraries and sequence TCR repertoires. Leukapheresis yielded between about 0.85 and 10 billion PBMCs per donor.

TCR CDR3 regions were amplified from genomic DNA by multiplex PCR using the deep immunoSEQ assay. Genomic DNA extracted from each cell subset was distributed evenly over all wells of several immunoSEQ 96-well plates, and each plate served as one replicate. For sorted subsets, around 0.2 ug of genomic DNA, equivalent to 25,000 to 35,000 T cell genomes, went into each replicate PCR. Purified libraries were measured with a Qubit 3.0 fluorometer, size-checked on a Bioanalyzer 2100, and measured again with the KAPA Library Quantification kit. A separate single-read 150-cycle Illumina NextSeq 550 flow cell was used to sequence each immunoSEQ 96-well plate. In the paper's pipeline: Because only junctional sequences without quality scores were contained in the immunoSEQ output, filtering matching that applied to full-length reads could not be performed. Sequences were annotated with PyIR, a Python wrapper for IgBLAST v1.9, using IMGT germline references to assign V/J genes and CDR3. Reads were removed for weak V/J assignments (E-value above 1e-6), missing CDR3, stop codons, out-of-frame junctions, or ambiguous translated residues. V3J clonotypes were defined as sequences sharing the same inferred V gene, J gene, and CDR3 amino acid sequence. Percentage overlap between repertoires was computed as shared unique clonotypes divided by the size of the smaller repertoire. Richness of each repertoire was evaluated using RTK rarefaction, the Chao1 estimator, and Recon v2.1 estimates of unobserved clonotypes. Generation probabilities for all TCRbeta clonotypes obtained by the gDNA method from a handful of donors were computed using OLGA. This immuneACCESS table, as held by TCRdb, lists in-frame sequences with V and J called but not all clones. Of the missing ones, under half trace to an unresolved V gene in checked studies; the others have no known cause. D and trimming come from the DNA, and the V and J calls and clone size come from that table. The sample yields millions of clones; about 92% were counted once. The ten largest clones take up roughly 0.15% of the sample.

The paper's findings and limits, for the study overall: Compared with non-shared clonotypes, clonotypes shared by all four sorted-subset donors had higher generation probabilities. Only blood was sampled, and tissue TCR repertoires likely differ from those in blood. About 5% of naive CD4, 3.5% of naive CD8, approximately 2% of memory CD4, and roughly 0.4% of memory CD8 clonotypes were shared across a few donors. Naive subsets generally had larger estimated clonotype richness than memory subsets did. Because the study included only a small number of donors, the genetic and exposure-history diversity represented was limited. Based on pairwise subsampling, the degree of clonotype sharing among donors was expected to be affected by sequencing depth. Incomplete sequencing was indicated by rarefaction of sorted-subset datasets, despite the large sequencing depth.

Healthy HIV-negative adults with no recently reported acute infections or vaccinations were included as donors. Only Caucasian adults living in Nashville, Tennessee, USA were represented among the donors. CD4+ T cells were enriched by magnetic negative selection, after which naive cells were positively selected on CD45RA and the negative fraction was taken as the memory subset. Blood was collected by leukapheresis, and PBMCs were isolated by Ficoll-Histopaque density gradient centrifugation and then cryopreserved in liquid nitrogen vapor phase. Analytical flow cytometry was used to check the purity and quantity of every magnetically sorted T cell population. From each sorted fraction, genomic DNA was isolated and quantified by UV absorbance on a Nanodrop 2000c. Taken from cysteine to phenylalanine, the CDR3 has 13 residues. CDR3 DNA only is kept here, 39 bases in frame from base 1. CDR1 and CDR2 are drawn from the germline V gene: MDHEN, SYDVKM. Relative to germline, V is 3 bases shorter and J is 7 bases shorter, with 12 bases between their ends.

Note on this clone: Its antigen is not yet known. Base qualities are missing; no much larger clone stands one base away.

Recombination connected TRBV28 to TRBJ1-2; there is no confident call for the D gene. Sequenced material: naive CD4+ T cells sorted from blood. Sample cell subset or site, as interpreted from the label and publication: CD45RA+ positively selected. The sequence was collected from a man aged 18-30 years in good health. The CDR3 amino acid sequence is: CASSLVAEGGYTF. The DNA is TGTGCCAGCAGTTTGGTAGCCGAAGGTGGCTACACCTTC.